This T cell receptor (beta chain) was sequenced during a study of cytomegalovirus exposure and HLA in healthy donors (dated by TCRdb to the late 2010s). About the study as a whole: According to an earlier analysis of 550 to 700 of the donors, about 180 million T cells yielded some 110 million unique TCR beta sequences and approximately 280 Gb of sequence data. About 300 gigabases of sequencing data and tens of millions of unique TCR sequences were included in an early release covering about 700 HLA-typed donors. The genetic ancestry cluster associated with self-reported Caucasian donors included 65% to 90% of the 350 to 500 genotyped donors. The study aimed to test whether signatures of past pathogen exposure could be identified by cataloging public T cell receptors. The T cell repertoires of several hundred subjects were profiled by immunosequencing and related to cytomegalovirus serostatus. A separate validation cohort of approximately 130 different subjects was used in addition to the roughly 700-subject first cohort. To predict cytomegalovirus infection status, the study brought together high-throughput TCR immunosequencing, statistical association of individual TCRs with disease status, and machine learning. A later analysis re-examined previously published TCR beta repertoires from more than 600 donors and added high-resolution HLA genotyping to investigate patterns of TCR occurrence. The later analysis used no new phenotypic data to find candidate immune exposures, relying instead on TCR beta sequences and their occurrence across donors. To decide whether each TCR beta V gene segment behaved as functional or pseudogenic, an earlier analysis of some 600 of the donors relied on high-throughput TCR beta sequencing. Donor age, sex, ethnicity and CMV serostatus were collected together with the repertoire data. In a later genetic analysis, genome-wide SNP genotypes for 398 of the 666 donors were used, and that subset was treated as a discovery cohort. All discovery cohort repertoires had been generated using a single sequencing platform. HLA typing covered class I and class II loci at four-digit resolution. The number of donors typed differed by locus, with about 629-630 for A, B, C, DRB1 and DQB1, more than 500 for DQA1, nearly 610 for DPA1, and some 440 for DPB1. Four to six DR-DQ haplotypes were handled as single units for association and clustering, since linkage in the cohort was strong. Among around 400 genotyped donors of the cohort, an average of approximately 240,000 unique TCR beta nucleotide sequences was sequenced per donor, of which 15% to 20% were non-productive. Paper-wide results and their limitations: Several of the top co-occurrence clusters appeared to be linked to parvovirus B19, influenza, CMV and Epstein-Barr virus, according to a later analysis. Strong co-occurrence of HLA alleles, especially DR and DQ, made assigning TCR associations to individual alleles difficult. HLA typing was unavailable for some donors at each locus, so association tests used only the typed subset. A further reported finding was that TCR beta sequences accurately predicted the HLA-A and HLA-B alleles for most subjects in the first cohort. According to a later analysis, TCR association rates differed among HLA loci, with DRB1 alleles showing the most associated TCRs and HLA-C alleles showing the fewest. The study listed 150 to 200 TCR beta chains as associated with cytomegalovirus. This cohort had only TCR beta chains sequenced, and the lack of alpha or paired-chain data limited which features could be detected. The only immune exposure information available for the cohort was CMV serostatus. Sequencing depth was assumed to be roughly uniform across donors in the presence/absence analyses, though that assumption may not hold. Most CMV-associated TCR beta chains appeared to be HLA-restricted in a later analysis, and the HLA associations seemed to be driven largely by CMV exposure. An association between a missense DCLRE1C variant and V-gene and J-gene trimming of TCR beta chains was found in a later genetic analysis and replicated in an independent cohort. The authors suggested that the approach could potentially be extended to other disease states and immunological phenotypes. While some public TCRs were present in many individuals, most TCR sequences turned up only very rarely across donors. Seventeen rarely observed V segments, including chromosome 9 orphons, were excluded from the earlier analysis of just under 600 of the donors because counts were too low. In a later genetic analysis, fewer N-insertions in productive TCRs were reported among donors in an Asian-associated ancestry cluster than the roughly 700-donor mean. The classifier was reported to diagnose cytomegalovirus status with high specificity and sensitivity in both the original cohort and the validation cohort. Correlated functional status among segregating V segments might reflect linkage disequilibrium, but an unknown experimental factor could not be ruled out. Specific HLA alleles were associated with about 17,000 TCR beta sequences at a false discovery rate of 0.05 in a later analysis. The sequencing pipeline was judged likely to have produced a cluster of highly shared sequence variants as a technical artifact. Broadly in line with IMGT annotations, most TCR beta V segments showed up in productive rearrangements about 90% or about 30% of the time in an earlier analysis of 587 of the donors. A later analysis found that HLA-associated TCR beta chains were more clonally expanded and had lower generation probabilities than equally common non-associated chains. In vitro tests confirmed that three of the cytomegalovirus-associated TCR beta chains recognize cytomegalovirus antigens. Some IMGT-functional V segments, including TRBV6-2 and TRBV6-3, could not be distinguished by the 87-base-pair reads and were therefore excluded.

Per the germline V gene, SQVTM is the CDR1 and ANQGSEA is the CDR2. The CDR3 numbers 13 residues from cysteine through phenylalanine. Just the 39-base CDR3 DNA is kept, in frame starting at base 1. Germline trimming amounts to 7 bases on V and 10 bases on J, with 6 as the count of junction bases outside the gene matches. The cohort was made up of roughly 670 healthy bone marrow donors. All cohort members were sampled while nominally healthy, although unrecorded immune exposures were likely present. The donor was CMV seronegative and belonged to the group of 350 to 400 seronegative cohort members. A peripheral blood sample was provided by each donor, and peripheral blood mononuclear cells were used for TCR beta sequencing. The Qiagen DNeasy Blood Extraction Kit was used to extract genomic DNA from the blood cell samples. About this clone: The antigen this receptor binds is unknown. The input lacks base qualities; no much larger clone sits a single base away.

Receptor amplification or capture employed the immunoSEQ multiplex PCR assay. A mixture of 60 forward primers for TCR Vbeta segments and 13 reverse primers for TCR Jbeta segments was used in the multiplex PCR. The CDR3 region of rearranged TCR beta genes was amplified from genomic DNA with a multiplex PCR assay. The Illumina HiSeq System was used to sequence the amplified TCR beta libraries as 87-base-pair reads. The study's own analysis went as follows. In a later analysis, 80 million or so unique TCR beta chains were counted across the 500 to 700 repertoires, and roughly 11 million of these chains were shared by at least two donors. Raw reads were error-corrected and collapsed into unique sequences by a nearest-neighbor algorithm in which closely related sequences were merged to remove PCR and sequencing errors. V, D and J gene segments were assigned by aligning CDR3 sequences to IMGT reference sequences. For a sequence to be retained, a match of at least six nucleotides was required to both a V gene segment and a J gene segment. A rearrangement counted as productive if the CDR3 had no stop codons and remained in frame with V and J, and every other rearrangement counted as non-productive. Following IMGT convention, CDR3 was defined as the stretch from the second conserved V-encoded cysteine up to the conserved J-encoded phenylalanine. The earlier analysis of some 550 of the donors excluded any sequence lacking an unambiguous match to a single V gene segment. In an earlier analysis of roughly 500 of the donors, V segments were called functional above 56.7% productive rearrangements and were called segregating when the between-donor standard deviation exceeded 5%. A statistical classification framework was built to diagnose cytomegalovirus status from the catalog of TCR beta chain sequences. V and J gene assignment, in a later analysis, came from comparing TCR nucleotide sequences with IMGT/GENE-DB human TR gene sequences. The TCRdist pipeline was used in a later analysis to assign CDR3 sequences and most-parsimonious VDJ recombination scenarios. A later analysis defined each TCR beta chain by its CDR3 amino acid sequence plus V-gene family, and excluded reads lacking a unique V-gene family. A later analysis removed nearly 600 highly shared, low-generation-probability nucleotide sequences to deal with suspected cross-contamination and a sequencing artifact. A later analysis calculated a clonal expansion index for each public chain from normalized within-repertoire ranks of inferred template counts. A later analysis computed generation probabilities with a VDJ recombination model fitted to out-of-frame rearrangements, and checked the results against IGoR. A later analysis scored TCR-TCR, TCR-HLA and TCR-CMV co-occurrence with hypergeometric tests, applying a repertoire-size bias correction to TCR pairs. To estimate false discovery rates, a later analysis permuted the HLA or CMV assignments 20 times. In a later analysis, co-occurring TCRs were grouped with DBSCAN, and TCRdist sequence similarity was added when clustering was performed within HLA-allele-positive subsets. Repertoires with fewer than 30,000 or more than 120,000 public chains were left out of co-occurrence clustering, as were several repertoires with anomalous nucleotide sharing. Sourced from immuneACCESS, this table was stored by TCRdb with only in-frame sequences that have V and J called. A share of the clones is absent; for the studies checked, an unresolved V gene accounts for under half, and the remainder has no known explanation. V, J and clone size are taken as reported in that table, and D and trimming were inferred from the DNA itself. The sample has over 150,000 clones on record, roughly four fifths of them singletons. The ten largest make up about 0.092% of the sample.

The rearrangement combines TRBV29-1 with TRBJ2-1; a stretch of 14 junction bases matches TRBD2. Material: PBMCs. The sequence came from a boy between 2 and 10 years old in good health and CMV-seronegative. The DNA sequence reads TGCAGCGCGGGGGGACTAGCGGGGGCAGAGCAGTTCTTC. Translated, it gives CSAGGLAGAEQFF.